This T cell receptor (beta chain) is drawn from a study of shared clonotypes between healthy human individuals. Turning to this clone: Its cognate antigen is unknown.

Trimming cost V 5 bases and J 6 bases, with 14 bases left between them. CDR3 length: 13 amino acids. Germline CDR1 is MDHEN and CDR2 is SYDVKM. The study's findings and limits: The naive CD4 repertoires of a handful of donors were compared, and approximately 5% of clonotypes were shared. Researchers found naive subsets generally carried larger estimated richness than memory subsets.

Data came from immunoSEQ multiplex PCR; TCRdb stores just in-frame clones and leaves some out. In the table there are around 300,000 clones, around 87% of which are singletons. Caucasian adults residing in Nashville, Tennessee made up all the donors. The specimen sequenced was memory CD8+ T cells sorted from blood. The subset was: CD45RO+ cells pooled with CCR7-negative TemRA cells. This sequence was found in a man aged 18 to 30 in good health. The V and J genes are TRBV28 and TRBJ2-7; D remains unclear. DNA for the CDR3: TGTGCCAGCAGTGATCGACGGTCCGGCGAGCAGTACTTC. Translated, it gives CASSDRRSGEQYF.